This T cell receptor (beta chain) was identified in a study of blood T cell repertoires in COVID-19. Turning to the study itself: The United States, Italy and Spain supplied acute and convalescent COVID-19 samples. T cells, B-cell-depleted T cells, or PBMCs supplied cDNA or gDNA.

Under the authors' procedure: Amplification of reference gene primers was used by the study to estimate nucleated cell counts. Here immunoSEQ multiplex PCR was the method, and the copy in TCRdb shows in-frame clones only, minus some. Clone size and V and J calls were adopted from that table, with D and trimming inferred from the DNA. The sample gives approximately 350,000 clones, about 83% of which show up once; under 3% is in the top ten. CDR1 LNHDA and CDR2 SQIVND come from the germline V gene (reference sequence). The CDR3 spans 11 residues. V was shortened by 9 bases and J by 2 bases, with 7 bases between the two germline ends.

This chain uses TRBV19 with TRBJ1-1, with unresolved D. The sequenced sample was peripheral blood. This TCR was sampled from a young man with active or convalescent COVID-19. CDR3 protein: CASQLNTEAFF. CDR3 bases: TGTGCCAGCCAGTTAAACACTGAAGCTTTCTTT.